This is a list of T cell receptor beta chains from one sample in a study of blood T cells in healthy people across ages. MiXCR, applied by TCRdb to the 5' RACE reads, yields one record per CDR3 protein. The data contain more than 700,000 distinct CDR3 sequences, about 42% of them singletons. The sequenced sample consisted of blood. All receptors derive from a man at least 80 years old in good health. Each CDR3 is given with its conserved first and last residue.

V gene: TRBV7-2
CDR3 protein: CASSRSGSSYNEQYF

V gene: TRBV12-3/TRBV12-4
CDR3 protein: CASSPSNHSPLHF

V gene: TRBV7-8
CDR3 protein: CASSRSNRALSPSRGNEQFF

V gene: TRBV6-2/TRBV6-3
CDR3 protein: CASTASGHSYEQYF

V gene: TRBV5-1
CDR3 protein: CASSLAQGARSGANVLTF

V gene: TRBV6-1
CDR3 protein: CASSESLAQFRQDEQFF

V gene: TRBV12-3/TRBV12-4
CDR3 protein: CASNQRGPTDTQYF

V gene: TRBV28
CDR3 protein: CASNSARVAGNTIYF

V gene: TRBV4-3
CDR3 protein: CASSPSGSIDTGELFF

V gene: TRBV20-1
CDR3 protein: CSAPRRAYNEQFF

V gene: TRBV10-3
CDR3 protein: CAISEPFGEQFF

V gene: TRBV29-1
CDR3 protein: CSVPGLAGGPYGNEQYF

V gene: TRBV10-3
CDR3 protein: CAISEDAGPDYGYTF

V gene: TRBV7-2
CDR3 protein: CASSLAGRGQTQYF

V gene: TRBV7-8
CDR3 protein: CASSPFGGQPYGYTF

V gene: TRBV5-1
CDR3 protein: CASRAGQGGYEQYF

V gene: TRBV2
CDR3 protein: CASSATGGFGYTF

V gene: TRBV7-9
CDR3 protein: CASSSAGEKLFF

V gene: TRBV29-1
CDR3 protein: CSGCDRQGYEQYF

V gene: TRBV7-2
CDR3 protein: CASSLLRGGRTDTQYF

V gene: TRBV2
CDR3 protein: CASSEVLRVGEQYF

V gene: TRBV7-3
CDR3 protein: CASSPAPDVGAYEQYF

V gene: TRBV11-2
CDR3 protein: CASSYNGDENSYEQYF

V gene: TRBV27
CDR3 protein: CASSPPSDTQYF

V gene: TRBV14
CDR3 protein: CASSPIASAGVYEQYF

V gene: TRBV6-5
CDR3 protein: CASSYGESGELFF

V gene: TRBV13
CDR3 protein: CASSSGQNSNQPQHF

V gene: TRBV4-3
CDR3 protein: CASSQDLSFYEQYF

V gene: TRBV6-5
CDR3 protein: CASIGSGANVLTF

V gene: TRBV2
CDR3 protein: CASSSPGPVNQPQHF

V gene: TRBV11-1
CDR3 protein: CASSFKDEQYF

V gene: TRBV7-9
CDR3 protein: CASSPGAGSDQPQHF

V gene: TRBV3-1
CDR3 protein: CASSQETGTQYF

V gene: TRBV29-1
CDR3 protein: CSGAVWAQETQYF

V gene: TRBV20-1
CDR3 protein: CSARGPFNSPLHF

V gene: TRBV24-1
CDR3 protein: CATSEPGGEEQYF

V gene: TRBV29-1
CDR3 protein: CSADGTHNEQFF

V gene: TRBV11-3
CDR3 protein: CASSLRGPDYGYTF

V gene: TRBV30
CDR3 protein: CARSKQGTDTQYF

V gene: TRBV14
CDR3 protein: CASSQVQGVGEQYF

V gene: TRBV29-1
CDR3 protein: CSEQAGGPETQYF

V gene: TRBV7-9
CDR3 protein: CASSLSAGGPETQYF

V gene: TRBV7-3
CDR3 protein: CASSHQPGTSGIQETQYF

V gene: TRBV7-2
CDR3 protein: CASSIGGAPGQEAQYF

V gene: TRBV9
CDR3 protein: CASSGLDLAGYEQFF

V gene: TRBV7-9
CDR3 protein: CASSLTGGTEAFF

V gene: TRBV2
CDR3 protein: CASSAGSCNEQFF

V gene: TRBV6-2/TRBV6-3
CDR3 protein: CASSGGLATYNEQYF

V gene: TRBV7-2
CDR3 protein: CASSLTADRGYEQYF

V gene: TRBV3-1
CDR3 protein: CASSYLEDTQYF

V gene: TRBV7-3
CDR3 protein: CASSSTFGTGVNEQFF